This T cell receptor (beta chain) was profiled in a study of blood T cell repertoires in COVID-19. As for the study in general: The origin of the acute and convalescent COVID-19 samples was the United States, Italy and Spain. Sample material is recorded as cDNA or gDNA derived from T cells, B-cell-depleted T cells, or PBMCs.

In germline, CDR1 is KGHDR, CDR2 SFDVKD. Trimming took 3 bases from V and 4 from J; bases not matched to a gene: 8. This CDR3 has 16 amino acids. Seattle researchers signed up patients amid active infection and tracked them longitudinally. Per the original data handling: How many nucleated cells were present was estimated from reference gene primer amplification. Libraries were prepared by immunoSEQ multiplex PCR; TCRdb keeps only in-frame clonotypes and omits some of them. Clonal size and the V and J genes are those of that table, whereas D and trimming came from the DNA. The sample shows 250,000 to 350,000 clones, 88% of them seen only once.

The chain has TRBV24-1 and TRBJ1-5; 7 bases fit TRBD1. Material for sequencing was peripheral blood. This clonotype was obtained from a woman between 25 and 40 years old with COVID-19, enrolled during active disease. Here the CDR3 DNA reads TGTGCCACCAGTGATCTCCGACAGGGAAATAATCAGCCCCAGCATTTT. Protein sequence: CATSDLRQGNNQPQHF.